This T cell receptor (beta chain) was captured in a study of blood T cell repertoires in COVID-19. Overall study: Acute and convalescent COVID-19 samples came from the United States, Italy and Spain.

This CDR3 spans 12 amino acids. Trimming stripped 6 bases from V and 7 bases from J, with 10 bases between. The germline V gene encodes CDR1 SNHLY and CDR2 FYNNEI. Per the authors' pipeline: Nucleated cell counts were estimated from reference gene primer amplification. Measured with immunoSEQ multiplex PCR; TCRdb has only the in-frame clones, and not every one. V, J and clone size derive from that table, while D and trimming were established from the DNA sequence. In the table there are 250,000 to 350,000 clones, more than 85% of which are singletons. Followed longitudinally, the Seattle patients had been enrolled during active infection.

The specimen sequenced was peripheral blood. The chain joins TRBV2 to TRBJ2-1; D is perhaps TRBD2 (5 bases). This TCR was recovered from a woman aged 25 to 39 with COVID-19, enrolled during active disease. The CDR3 DNA reads TGTGCCAGCAGCAGTCTAGCAAATGAGCAGTTCTTC. Protein sequence: CASSSLANEQFF. The whole variable domain, remainder taken from reference TRBV2 and TRBJ2-1, is EPEVTQTPSHQVTQMGQEVILRCVPISNHLYFYWYRQILGQKVEFLVSFYNNEISEKSEIFDDQFSVERPDGSNFTLKIRSTKLEDSAMYFCASSSLANEQFFGPGTRLTVL.